This paragraph reports one T cell receptor (beta chain). This sample is part of a study of shared clonotypes between healthy human individuals. Turning to the study itself: CD4 naive and memory got three plates each, CD8 naive two, CD8 memory one.

In the authors' methods: Junction-only immunoSEQ sequences carried no quality scores, so filtering differed. Method: immunoSEQ multiplex PCR; TCRdb's copy keeps in-frame clones and lacks some. V and J calls plus clone size are reproduced from that table; the DNA served to infer D and trimming. The sample lists over 800,000 clones, nearly 95% occurring once. Selected positively for CCR7 and CD45RO-negative, naive CD8 cells excluded terminally differentiated effector memory CD45RA+ cells. The clonotype comes from a man aged 30 to 39 in good health. The sequenced material came from naive CD8+ T cells sorted from blood.

CDR3 DNA: TGTGCCAGCAGCTTAGGTGGCGCGCCTGGGGACTATGGCTACACCTTC. This codes for CASSLGGAPGDYGYTF. V is TRBV7-2 and J is TRBJ1-2; D gene ambiguous. CDR3 size: 16 residues. CDR1 and CDR2 (germline): SGHTA, FQGNSA. V was cut by 1 base and J by 3 bases, with 15 bases left in between. Together with reference TRBV7-2 and TRBJ1-2, the CDR3 gives the full variable domain: GAGVSQSPSNKVTEKGKDVELRCDPISGHTALYWYRQSLGQGLEFLIYFQGNSAPDKSGLPSDRFSAERTGGSVSTLTIQRTQQEDSAVYLCASSLGGAPGDYGYTFGSGTRLTVV.